These 31 T cell receptor beta chains originate from one sample sequenced in a study of blood T cell repertoires in COVID-19. The data were produced by immunoSEQ multiplex PCR, yet TCRdb's version contains in-frame clones alone and is incomplete. The table shows about 220,000 clones, with roughly 80% occurring only once. Sequenced sample: PBMCs or T cells enriched from blood (not recorded which). The receptors shown here come from a woman in her thirties or forties with acute COVID-19.

This clone was counted a single time. The sample has other DNA sequences that encode this CDR3 too. This chain links TRBV5-1 with TRBJ1-2; 10 bases match TRBD1. The germline gives CDR1 SGHRS, CDR2 YFSETQ. Trimming removed 4 bases from V and 8 bases from J; junction bases left unmatched: 5. There are 13 residues in the CDR3. The CDR3 loop is CASSLAGQGGYTF. In nucleotides, the CDR3 is TGCGCCAGCAGCCTTGCGGGACAGGGGGGCTACACCTTC.

The genes are TRBV7-9 and TRBJ1-2; D might be TRBD1 (6 bases). The CDR3 is made up of 13 amino acids. Germline V lookup: CDR1 SEHNR, CDR2 FQNEAQ (reference sequence). V gave up 1 base and J gave up 8 bases, with 11 bases separating them. Here the CDR3 reads CASSLGAGEGYTF. CDR3 nucleotides: TGTGCCAGCAGCTTAGGGGCAGGGGAAGGCTACACCTTC. Together with reference TRBV7-9 and TRBJ1-2, the CDR3 gives the full variable domain: DTGVSQNPRHKITKRGQNVTFRCDPISEHNRLYWYRQTLGQGPEFLTYFQNEAQLEKSRLLSDRFSAERPKGSFSTLEIQRTEQGDSAMYLCASSLGAGEGYTFGSGTRLTVV.

The V call is TRBV2, the J call TRBJ1-1, with a tentative D call TRBD1 (6 bases). V was pared by 8 bases and J by 5 bases, with 18 bases between. Germline assignment: CDR1 SNHLY and CDR2 FYNNEI. CDR3 length equals 14 residues. The CDR3 DNA follows: TGTGCCAGCGGGGGGGGCGCGTTCAAGACTGAAGCTTTCTTT. Translated: CASGGGAFKTEAFF.

This chain joins TRBV29-1 and TRBJ1-4, with 12 bases lining up with TRBD1. Per germline, CDR1 SQVTM and CDR2 ANQGSEA. This CDR3 has 12 amino acids. V shed 7 bases, J shed 8 bases, and the junction held 2 bases outside the gene matches. CDR3 sequence (DNA): TGCAGCGGGGGACAGGGGGCCGAAAAACTGTTTTTT. Protein: CSGGQGAEKLFF.

This chain uses TRBV19 with TRBJ1-4; 7 nucleotides line up with TRBD1. Germline values: CDR1 LNHDA, CDR2 SQIVND (reference sequence). V lost 7 bases, J lost 5 bases, and 10 bases stayed unmatched. The CDR3 extends over 15 amino acids. CDR3 sequence (DNA): TGTGCCAGTAAGGACAGGCATTTTACCAATGAAAAACTGTTTTTT. Translation gives CASKDRHFTNEKLFF.

This rearrangement joins TRBV5-1 to TRBJ1-2, with D unresolved. The CDR3 runs to 14 residues. The germline gives CDR1 SGHRS, CDR2 YFSETQ. V was trimmed by 0 bases and J by 7 bases, leaving 13 bases between them. In nucleotides, the CDR3 is TGCGCCAGCAGCTTGGTTGTGGGTCAGGTTGGCTACACCTTC. Residues: CASSLVVGQVGYTF.

The genes are TRBV5-1 and TRBJ2-3; D might be TRBD2 (5 bases). Germline V gene sequence: CDR1 SGHRS, CDR2 YFSETQ. V dropped 4 bases and J dropped 5 bases, with 8 bases sitting between them. The CDR3 loop spans 12 amino acids. CDR3 amino acids: CASSPAGDTQYF. CDR3 bases: TGCGCCAGCAGCCCCGCGGGAGATACGCAGTATTTT.

This rearrangement joins TRBV5-1 to TRBJ1-4; D not resolved. Germline lookup yields CDR1 SGHRS and CDR2 YFSETQ. This CDR3 has 14 amino acids. Trimming removed 0 bases at V and 8 bases at J, with 11 bases between. Here the CDR3 reads CASSLGNPGEKLFF. CDR3 sequence (DNA): TGCGCCAGCAGCTTGGGGAATCCGGGGGAAAAACTGTTTTTT.

This chain uses TRBV5-6 with TRBJ1-4; perhaps TRBD1 as D (6 bases). The CDR3 has 13 amino acids. CDR1 and CDR2 from the germline V gene are SGHDT and YYEEEE. Trimming cost V 2 bases and J 8 bases, with 10 bases left between them. CDR3 residues: CASSLPTGEKLFF. DNA for the CDR3: TGTGCCAGCAGCTTACCTACAGGGGAAAAACTGTTTTTT.

This clone was counted once. The genes are TRBV5-1 and TRBJ2-5, with 10 bases that match TRBD1. Trimming took 0 bases from V and 4 from J; bases not matched to a gene: 9. Per germline, CDR1 SGHRS and CDR2 YFSETQ. The CDR3 is 17 amino acids. The DNA for the CDR3 is TGCGCCAGCAGCTTGGAACCCGACAGGGGGCAGGGAGAGACCCAGTACTTC. Amino acids: CASSLEPDRGQGETQYF.

This chain links TRBV2 with TRBJ2-7, with no clear D. The germline V and J ends were trimmed by 2 bases and 3 bases, with 5 bases remaining between them. Looked up from germline, CDR1 is SNHLY and CDR2 is FYNNEI. The length of the CDR3 is 12 residues. In DNA, the CDR3 is TGTGCCAGCAGTGAATTCAACTACGAGCAGTACTTC. Protein: CASSEFNYEQYF.

The chain is built from TRBV2 and TRBJ1-1; 10 positions agree with TRBD1. The CDR3 runs 15 residues. From germline, CDR1 is SNHLY and CDR2 FYNNEI. The V and J ends lost 7 bases and 4 bases, in that order; junction bases with no gene match: 9. The CDR3 spells CASTRQGAAGTEAFF. The CDR3 nucleotides are TGTGCCAGCACGAGACAGGGGGCAGCGGGCACTGAAGCTTTCTTT.

This sequence joins TRBV6-5 and TRBJ2-4, with TRBD2 identical over 11 bases. CDR3 length: 13 amino acids. After removal of 5 bases from V and 8 bases from J, the junction contained 2 bases not matched to a gene. Germline CDR1 is MNHEY and CDR2 is SVGAGI. The CDR3 is CASSRTSGYIQYF. In DNA, the CDR3 is TGTGCCAGCAGTCGGACTAGCGGGTACATTCAGTACTTC.

This clone has a handful of counts. V gene TRBV12-3 or TRBV12-4 combines with J gene TRBJ1-1; tentatively, D is TRBD1 (5 bases). There are 13 residues in the CDR3. V gave up 3 bases and J gave up 6 bases, with 11 bases separating them. The CDR3 is CASSFRVGAEAFF. CDR3 nucleotide sequence: TGTGCCAGCAGTTTCAGGGTAGGCGCTGAAGCTTTCTTT.

The gene calls are TRBV7-6 and TRBJ2-3, with a tentative D call TRBD2 (5 bases). Germline loops: CDR1 SGHVS, CDR2 FNYEAQ. V was clipped by 5 bases and J by 7 bases, with 16 bases between them. The CDR3 runs 14 residues. The CDR3 DNA follows: TGTGCCAGCAGCCCCGGTCTGACTATCTATACGCAGTATTTT. Translation gives CASSPGLTIYTQYF.

The gene calls are TRBV6-2 or TRBV6-3 and TRBJ1-5, with unresolved D. CDR1 is MNHEY, CDR2 SVGEGT, per germline. The CDR3 is 17 amino acids. Trimming removed 3 bases at V and 6 bases at J, with 21 bases between. The CDR3 here is CASSYTLDSPGSQPQHF. In DNA form, the CDR3 reads TGTGCCAGCAGTTATACCCTTGACTCTCCTGGGAGTCAGCCCCAGCATTTT.

The V and J genes are TRBV27 and TRBJ1-1; D remains unclear. This CDR3 contains 14 residues. V gave up 3 bases and J gave up 2 bases, with 10 bases separating them. Germline CDR1 MNHEY, CDR2 SMNVEV (reference sequence). CDR3 in amino acids: CASSLQYRNTEAFF. In DNA, the CDR3 is TGTGCCAGCAGTTTGCAGTACCGTAACACTGAAGCTTTCTTT.

This rearrangement joins TRBV6-5 to TRBJ2-5, with 9 bases that match TRBD1. CDR1 is MNHEY and CDR2 is SVGAGI in the germline V gene. The CDR3 totals 15 residues. Germline trimming cut 3 bases from V and 2 bases from J; bases unmatched to any gene: 4. The CDR3 here is CASSYLGTGQETQYF. As DNA, the CDR3 is TGTGCCAGCAGTTATCTTGGGACAGGGCAAGAGACCCAGTACTTC.

The chain uses TRBV30 and TRBJ1-4; D gene unclear. V lost 6 bases to trimming and J lost 0 bases, with 11 bases between them. CDR3 length: 14 amino acids. Per germline, CDR1 GTSNPN and CDR2 SVGIG (reference sequence). CDR3 sequence: CACRGEATNEKLFF. The CDR3 region has the DNA TGTGCCTGCCGAGGAGAAGCAACTAATGAAAAACTGTTTTTT.

The J gene is TRBJ1-1, the V gene TRBV3-1 (or the pseudogene TRBV3-2); tentative D call: TRBD1 (5 bases). Trimming cost V 4 bases and J 4 bases, with 19 bases left between them. The CDR3 is made up of 16 amino acids. Germline V gene data show CDR1 as LGHDT and CDR2 as YNNKEL (reference sequence). CDR3 sequence reads: CASSPRGGGTGTEAFF. For the CDR3, the DNA is TGTGCCAGCAGCCCCCGGGGAGGTGGGACGGGCACTGAAGCTTTCTTT.

In its sample, this clone was seen once. V is TRBV19 and J is TRBJ2-1; TRBD2 matches at 10 bases. This CDR3 has 19 residues. CDR1 and CDR2 (germline): LNHDA, SQIVND (reference sequence). V shed 8 bases and J 0 bases; nucleotides not matched to a gene: 16. For the CDR3, the DNA is TGTGCCAGTCGAGGACCGACTAGCGGGTCTCTTAGCTCCTACAATGAGCAGTTCTTC. It specifies CASRGPTSGSLSSYNEQFF.

The chain joins TRBV30 to TRBJ2-5; 9 bases agree with TRBD2. V shed 1 base, J shed 4 bases, and the junction held 4 bases outside the gene matches. Germline assignment: CDR1 GTSNPN and CDR2 SVGIG (reference sequence). The CDR3 runs 14 residues. CDR3 in amino acids: CAWSAGLAGETQYF. The CDR3 DNA reads as TGTGCCTGGAGTGCGGGACTAGCCGGAGAGACCCAGTACTTC.

CDR3 sequence reads: CASSLTGTGASNSPLHF. CDR3 sequence (DNA): TGTGCCAGCAGCCTAACCGGGACAGGGGCCTCGAATTCACCCCTCCACTTT. The gene calls are TRBV7-9 and TRBJ1-6; 10 bases match TRBD1. With 5 bases clipped from V and 7 bases from J, the junction kept 11 bases outside the gene matches. Per germline, CDR1 SEHNR and CDR2 FQNEAQ (reference sequence). CDR3 length: 17 residues.

The V and J genes are TRBV2 and TRBJ1-3; TRBD1 matches at 8 bases. CDR1 is SNHLY, CDR2 FYNNEI, per germline. The CDR3 runs 16 residues. V was clipped by 4 bases and J by 0 bases; unmatched bases: 5. The CDR3 region has the DNA TGTGCCAGCAGTGCGGGACAGGCCTTCTCTGGAAACACCATATATTTT. This sequence encodes CASSAGQAFSGNTIYF.

J is TRBJ1-6 and V is TRBV3-1 (or the pseudogene TRBV3-2); D gene uncertain. This CDR3 contains 13 residues. Germline CDR1 and CDR2: LGHDT and YNNKEL (reference sequence). Trimming removed 4 bases at V and 5 bases at J, with 6 bases between. CDR3 residues: CASSLADNSPLHF. The CDR3 nucleotides are TGTGCCAGCAGCCTTGCAGATAATTCACCCCTCCACTTT.

This clone has ten or more counts. V is TRBV30 and J is TRBJ1-2; D gene uncertain. V gave up 4 bases and J gave up 4 bases, with 7 bases separating them. The CDR3 consists of 11 residues. CDR1 is GTSNPN and CDR2 is SVGIG in the germline V gene (reference sequence). CDR3 DNA: TGTGCCTGGACCCGGGGCTATGGCTACACCTTC. Protein sequence: CAWTRGYGYTF.

This clone was recorded a few times. This sequence joins TRBV4-1 and TRBJ2-5, with 8 bases fitting TRBD2. Germline V CDR1 and CDR2: MGHRA, YSYEKL. This CDR3 is built from 15 residues. The junction had 3 bases not matched to a gene; V was cut back by 3 bases and J by 0 bases. CDR3 in DNA: TGCGCCAGCAGCCAGGTACTAGCGGACCAAGAGACCCAGTACTTC. This translates into CASSQVLADQETQYF.

CDR3 sequence (DNA): TGTGCCAGCAGCAAAATCCAGGGGGCGCGGGGAATCCCCTACGAGCAGTACTTC. Translation gives CASSKIQGARGIPYEQYF. The genes are TRBV21-1 and TRBJ2-7; the table assigns TRBD1, which was not confirmed against the DNA. TRBV21-1 is a pseudogene locus. The CDR3 is made up of 18 amino acids.

The chain links TRBV15 to TRBJ1-3; D is uncertain. V dropped 3 bases and J dropped 4 bases, with 13 bases sitting between them. The germline V gene has CDR1 LNHNV and CDR2 YYDKDF (reference sequence). The CDR3 contains 15 residues. The CDR3 nucleotides read TGTGCCACCAGCAGGGAGCGGTCTAGCGGAAACACCATATATTTT. It is translated as CATSRERSSGNTIYF.

This clone turned up a few times. The chain joins TRBV28 to TRBJ1-1; 7 bases align to TRBD1. Germline CDR1 reads MDHEN; CDR2 reads SYDVKM. With 6 bases clipped from V and 7 bases from J, the junction kept 17 bases outside the gene matches. This CDR3 comprises 16 residues. CDR3 in amino acids: CASRRETGRRNGEAFF. As DNA, the CDR3 is TGTGCCAGCAGACGGGAGACAGGGAGGCGTAATGGTGAAGCTTTCTTT.

The chain has TRBV7-9 and TRBJ2-5, with TRBD2 matching over 8 bases. J gave up 7 bases and V 7 bases, and 14 bases lay outside the gene matches. Per the germline V gene, CDR1 is SEHNR and CDR2 is FQNEAQ (reference sequence). There are 15 residues in the CDR3. CDR3 region: CASNLKRGPPGTQYF. The CDR3 DNA follows: TGTGCCAGCAACCTCAAGCGGGGGCCGCCAGGGACCCAGTACTTC. The full variable domain, its missing parts supplied by reference TRBV7-9 and TRBJ2-5, is DTGVSQNPRHKITKRGQNVTFRCDPISEHNRLYWYRQTLGQGPEFLTYFQNEAQLEKSRLLSDRFSAERPKGSFSTLEIQRTEQGDSAMYLCASNLKRGPPGTQYFGPGTRLLVL.